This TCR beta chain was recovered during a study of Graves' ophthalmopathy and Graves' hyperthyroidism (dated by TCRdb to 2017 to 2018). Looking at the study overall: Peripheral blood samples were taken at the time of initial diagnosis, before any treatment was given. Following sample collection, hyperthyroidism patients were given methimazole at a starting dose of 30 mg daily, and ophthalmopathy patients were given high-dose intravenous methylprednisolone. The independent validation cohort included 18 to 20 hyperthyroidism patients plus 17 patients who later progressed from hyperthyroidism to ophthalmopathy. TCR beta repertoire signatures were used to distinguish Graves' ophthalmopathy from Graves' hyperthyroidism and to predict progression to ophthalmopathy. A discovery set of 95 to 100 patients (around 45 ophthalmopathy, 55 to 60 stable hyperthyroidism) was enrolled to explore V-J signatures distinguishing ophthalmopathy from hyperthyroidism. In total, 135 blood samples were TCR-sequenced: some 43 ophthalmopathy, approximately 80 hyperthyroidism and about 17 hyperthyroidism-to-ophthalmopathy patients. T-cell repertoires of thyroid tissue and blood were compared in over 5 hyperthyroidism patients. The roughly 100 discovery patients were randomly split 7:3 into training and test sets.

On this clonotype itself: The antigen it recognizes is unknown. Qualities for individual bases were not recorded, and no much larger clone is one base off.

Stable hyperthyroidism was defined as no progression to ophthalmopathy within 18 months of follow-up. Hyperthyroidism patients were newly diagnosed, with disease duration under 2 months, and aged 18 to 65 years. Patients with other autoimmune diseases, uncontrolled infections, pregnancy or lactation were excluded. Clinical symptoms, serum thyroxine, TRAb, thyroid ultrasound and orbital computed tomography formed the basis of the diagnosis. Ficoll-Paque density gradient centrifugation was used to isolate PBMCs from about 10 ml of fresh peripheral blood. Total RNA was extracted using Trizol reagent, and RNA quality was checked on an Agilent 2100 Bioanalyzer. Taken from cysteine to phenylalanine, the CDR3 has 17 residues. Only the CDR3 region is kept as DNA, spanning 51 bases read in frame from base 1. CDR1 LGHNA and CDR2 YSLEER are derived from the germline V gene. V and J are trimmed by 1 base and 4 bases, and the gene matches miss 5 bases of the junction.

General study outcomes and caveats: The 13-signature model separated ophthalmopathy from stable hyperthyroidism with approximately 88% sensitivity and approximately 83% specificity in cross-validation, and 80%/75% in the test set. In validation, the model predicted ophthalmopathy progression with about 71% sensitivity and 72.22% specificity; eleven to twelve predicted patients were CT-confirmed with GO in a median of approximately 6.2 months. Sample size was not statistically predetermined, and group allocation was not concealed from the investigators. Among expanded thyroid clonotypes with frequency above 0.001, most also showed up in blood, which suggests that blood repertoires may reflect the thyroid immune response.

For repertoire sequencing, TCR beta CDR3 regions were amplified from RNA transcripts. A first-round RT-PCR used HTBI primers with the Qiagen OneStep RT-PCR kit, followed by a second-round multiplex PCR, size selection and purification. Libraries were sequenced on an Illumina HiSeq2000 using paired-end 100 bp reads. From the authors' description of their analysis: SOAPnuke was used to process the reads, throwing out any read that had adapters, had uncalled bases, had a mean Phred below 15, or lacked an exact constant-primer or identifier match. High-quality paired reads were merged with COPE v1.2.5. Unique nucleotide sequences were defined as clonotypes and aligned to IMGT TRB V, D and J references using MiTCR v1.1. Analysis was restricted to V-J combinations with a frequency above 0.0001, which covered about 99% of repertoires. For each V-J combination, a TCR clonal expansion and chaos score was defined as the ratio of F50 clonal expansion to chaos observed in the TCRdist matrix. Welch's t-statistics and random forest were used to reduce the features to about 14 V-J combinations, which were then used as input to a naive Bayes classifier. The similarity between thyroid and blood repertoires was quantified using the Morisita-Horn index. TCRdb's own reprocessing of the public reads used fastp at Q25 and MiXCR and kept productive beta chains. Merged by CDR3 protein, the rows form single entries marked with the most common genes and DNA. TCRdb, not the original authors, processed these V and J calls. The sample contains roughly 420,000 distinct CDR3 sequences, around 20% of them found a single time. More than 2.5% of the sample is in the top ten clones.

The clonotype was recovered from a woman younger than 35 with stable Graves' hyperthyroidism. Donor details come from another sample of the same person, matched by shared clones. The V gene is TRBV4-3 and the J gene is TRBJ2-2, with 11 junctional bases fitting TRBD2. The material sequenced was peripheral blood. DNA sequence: TGCGCCAGCAGCCAAGTAGTAGCGGGAGGGTCCACCGGGGAGCTGTTTTTT. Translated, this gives CASSQVVAGGSTGELFF.